The entry below describes one T cell receptor (beta chain). Antigen specificity is unknown. This record belongs to a study of metastatic and nonmetastatic thyroid tumors. Study-wide findings and caveats: Malignant thyroid tumors reportedly had TCR beta diversity that was significantly higher than in benign nodules, in blood and tumor.

Germline V CDR1 and CDR2: LGHNA, YNFKEQ. Trimming at V came to 0 bases and at J to 3 bases, leaving 5 bases not matched to a gene. The CDR3 length is 16 residues. TCRdb called clones again from the PCR reads with MiXCR. This sample has 20,000 to 25,000 clones, with roughly 18% found just once. Among the patients, none had received any treatment before thyroid surgery. The sequence came from a male donor with papillary thyroid cancer or a benign thyroid nodule (not recorded which). Some clones in this sample may be carry-over from other donors' samples. The sample consisted of blood. The chain is built from TRBV4-2 and TRBJ2-1; 7 positions match TRBD2. CDR3 sequence: CASSQDVAGVYNEQFF. CDR3 in DNA: TGTGCCAGCAGCCAAGATGTGGCGGGAGTCTACAATGAGCAGTTCTTC.